This T cell receptor beta chain was sequenced in a study of long-term antiretroviral therapy in people with HIV. Survey-level resolution applied to immunoSEQ assay v3.0. Profiling relied on immunoSEQ multiplex PCR, and the TCRdb table lists in-frame clones only, not all of them. This table has 40,000 or so clones, 75% to 90% appearing once. V was clipped by 1 base and J by 12 bases, with 10 bases between them. This CDR3 contains 12 residues. Germline CDR1 reads SEHNR; CDR2 reads FQNEAQ (reference sequence). The study, taken as a whole, reports: The study lacked data on ART adherence, viral resistance or therapy changes. The study found that diversity rose after ART but stayed below transplant donor controls. Clones that had undergone expansion before ART dominated the repertoire at all time points.

A note on this clone: What it binds is unknown.

The V and J genes are TRBV7-9 and TRBJ2-1; D is possibly TRBD2 (6 bases). This clonotype was sampled from a woman in her late teens or twenties with HIV. This specimen consisted of unsorted PBMCs, obtained just before starting antiretroviral therapy. Written as DNA, the CDR3 is TGTGCCAGCAGCTTAGAGGGTAGCGGGCAGTTCTTC. This encodes CASSLEGSGQFF.